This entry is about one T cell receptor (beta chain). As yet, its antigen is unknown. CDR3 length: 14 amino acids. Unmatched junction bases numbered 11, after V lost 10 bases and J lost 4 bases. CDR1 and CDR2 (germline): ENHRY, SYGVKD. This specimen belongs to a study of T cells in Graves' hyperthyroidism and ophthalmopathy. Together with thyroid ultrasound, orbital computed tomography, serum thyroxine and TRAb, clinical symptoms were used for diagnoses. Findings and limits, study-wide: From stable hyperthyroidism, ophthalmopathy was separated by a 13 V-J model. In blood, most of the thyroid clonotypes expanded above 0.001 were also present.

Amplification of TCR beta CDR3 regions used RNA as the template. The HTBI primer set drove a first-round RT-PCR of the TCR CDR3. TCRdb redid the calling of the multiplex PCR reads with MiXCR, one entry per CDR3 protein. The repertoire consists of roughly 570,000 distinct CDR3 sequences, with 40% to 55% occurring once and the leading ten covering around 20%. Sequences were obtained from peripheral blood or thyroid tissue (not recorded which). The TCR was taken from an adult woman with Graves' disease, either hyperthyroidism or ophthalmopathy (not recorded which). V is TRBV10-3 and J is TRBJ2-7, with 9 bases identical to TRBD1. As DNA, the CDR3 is TGTGCCAGCAGCTTAGCGACAGGGGGGTACGAGCAGTACTTC. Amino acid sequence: CASSLATGGYEQYF.